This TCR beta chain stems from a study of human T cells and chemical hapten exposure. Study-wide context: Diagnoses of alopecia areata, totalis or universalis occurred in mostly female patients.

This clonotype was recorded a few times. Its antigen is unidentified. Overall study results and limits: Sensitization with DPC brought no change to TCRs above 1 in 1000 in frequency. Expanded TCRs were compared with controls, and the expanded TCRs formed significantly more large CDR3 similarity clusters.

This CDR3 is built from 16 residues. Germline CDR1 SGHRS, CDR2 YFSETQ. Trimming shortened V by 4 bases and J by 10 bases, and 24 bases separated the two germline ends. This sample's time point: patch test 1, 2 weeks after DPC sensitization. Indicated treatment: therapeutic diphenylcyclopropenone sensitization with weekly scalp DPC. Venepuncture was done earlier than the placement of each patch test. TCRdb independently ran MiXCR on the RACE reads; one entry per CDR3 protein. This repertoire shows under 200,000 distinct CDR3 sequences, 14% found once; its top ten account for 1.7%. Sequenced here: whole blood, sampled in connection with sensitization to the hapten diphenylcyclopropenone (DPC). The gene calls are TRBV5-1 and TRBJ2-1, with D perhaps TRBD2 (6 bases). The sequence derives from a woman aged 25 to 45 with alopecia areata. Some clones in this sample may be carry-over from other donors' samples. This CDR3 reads CASSQTMGLNFGEQFF. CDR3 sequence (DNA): TGCGCCAGCAGCCAAACCATGGGACTCAACTTTGGGGAGCAGTTCTTC.